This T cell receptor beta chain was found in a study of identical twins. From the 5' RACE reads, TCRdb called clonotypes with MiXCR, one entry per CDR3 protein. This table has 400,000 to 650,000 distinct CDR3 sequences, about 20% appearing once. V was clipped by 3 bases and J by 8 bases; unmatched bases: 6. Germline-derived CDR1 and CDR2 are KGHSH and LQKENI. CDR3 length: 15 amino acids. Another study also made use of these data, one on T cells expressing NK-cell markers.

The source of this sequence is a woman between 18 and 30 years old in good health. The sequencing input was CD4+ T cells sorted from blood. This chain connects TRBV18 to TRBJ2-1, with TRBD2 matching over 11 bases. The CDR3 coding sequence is TGTGCCAGCTCACCTACTAGCGGGAGTAGGGATGAGCAGTTCTTC. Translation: CASSPTSGSRDEQFF.